This T cell receptor (beta chain) was recorded in a study of OX40 agonist ivuxolimab in advanced cancers. Study background: The dose of intravenous ivuxolimab that patients received every 2 weeks ranged from 0.01 to 10 mg/kg. Prior checkpoint blockade (anti-PD-1, anti-PD-L1 or anti-CTLA-4) was permitted; 35% to 50% had it. A mean age of about 59 years, range about 20 to 90, was recorded, and roughly 80% were male. Findings and limits, study-wide: The 0.1-3.0 mg/kg partial responders had among the lowest clonal expansion.

Clones were sequenced by immunoSEQ multiplex PCR, and TCRdb holds only the in-frame ones, with some missing. The data contain about 71,000 clones, 84% of them singletons. Details on this clone: What it binds is not known.

Sequenced material: CD4+ or CD8+ T cells sorted from blood, taken in a trial of the OX40 agonist ivuxolimab. The clonotype originates from an adult with an advanced solid tumor such as melanoma, head and neck, liver or kidney cancer.

The DNA for the CDR3 is TGTGCCAGCAGCTTAGATCCCGGGGCTGAAGCTTTCTTT. The encoded protein is CASSLDPGAEAFF. V and J are TRBV7-2 and TRBJ1-1; D gene uncertain. CDR1 and CDR2 (germline): SGHTA, FQGNSA. The CDR3 totals 13 residues. Between the trimmed V and J ends, which lost 1 base and 6 bases, there was a span of 9 bases.